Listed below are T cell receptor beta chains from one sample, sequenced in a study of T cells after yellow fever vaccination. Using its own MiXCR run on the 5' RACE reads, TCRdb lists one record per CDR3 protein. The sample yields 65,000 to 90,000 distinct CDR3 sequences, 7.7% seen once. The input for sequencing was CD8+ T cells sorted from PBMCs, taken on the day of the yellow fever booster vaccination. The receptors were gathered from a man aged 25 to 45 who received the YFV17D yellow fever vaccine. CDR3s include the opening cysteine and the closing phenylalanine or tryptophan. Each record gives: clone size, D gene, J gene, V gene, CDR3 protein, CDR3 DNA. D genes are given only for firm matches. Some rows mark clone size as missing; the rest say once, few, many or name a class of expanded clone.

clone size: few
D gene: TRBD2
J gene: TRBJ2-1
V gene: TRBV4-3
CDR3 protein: CASSILADGNYNEQFF
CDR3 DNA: TGCGCCAGCAGCATCCTAGCGGATGGAAACTACAATGAGCAGTTCTTC

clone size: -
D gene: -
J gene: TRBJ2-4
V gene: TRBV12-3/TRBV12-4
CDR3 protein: CASSLLDGNIQYF
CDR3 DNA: TGTGCCAGCAGTTTGCTTGATGGAAACATTCAGTACTTC

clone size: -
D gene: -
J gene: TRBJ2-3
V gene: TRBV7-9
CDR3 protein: CATQEADTQYF
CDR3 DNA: TGTGCCACCCAGGAGGCAGATACGCAGTATTTT

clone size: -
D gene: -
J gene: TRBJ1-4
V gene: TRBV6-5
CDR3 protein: CASSSSWGYNEKLFF
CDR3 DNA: TGTGCCAGCAGTTCTTCTTGGGGGTATAATGAAAAACTGTTTTTT

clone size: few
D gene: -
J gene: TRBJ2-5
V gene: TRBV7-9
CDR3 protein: CASSAETGPGETQYF
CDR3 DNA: TGTGCCAGCAGCGCCGAGACGGGCCCAGGGGAGACCCAGTACTTC

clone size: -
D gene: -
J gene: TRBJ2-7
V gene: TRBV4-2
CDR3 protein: CASSWGSLCSGPYEQYF
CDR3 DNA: TGTGCCAGCAGCTGGGGGTCCCTCTGCTCGGGGCCCTACGAGCAGTACTTC

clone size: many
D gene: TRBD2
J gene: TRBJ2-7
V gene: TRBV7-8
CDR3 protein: CASSQTSGSINEQYF
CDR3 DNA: TGTGCCAGCAGCCAAACTAGCGGGAGTATCAACGAGCAGTACTTC

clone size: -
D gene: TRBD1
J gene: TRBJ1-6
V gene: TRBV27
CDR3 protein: CASGSGTGSYNSPLHF
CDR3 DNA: TGTGCCAGCGGCAGCGGGACAGGGAGCTATAATTCACCCCTCCACTTT

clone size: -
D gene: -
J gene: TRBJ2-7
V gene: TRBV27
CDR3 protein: CASTRGNEQYF
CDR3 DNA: TGTGCCAGCACGAGGGGTAACGAGCAGTACTTC

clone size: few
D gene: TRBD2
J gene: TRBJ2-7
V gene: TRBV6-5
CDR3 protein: CASSHPGGSTEEQYF
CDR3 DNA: TGTGCCAGCAGCCACCCGGGAGGGTCGACGGAAGAGCAGTACTTC

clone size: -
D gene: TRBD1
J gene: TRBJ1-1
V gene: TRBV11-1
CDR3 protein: CASSQFTGGDTEAFF
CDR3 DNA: TGTGCCAGCAGCCAGTTCACAGGGGGCGACACTGAAGCTTTCTTT

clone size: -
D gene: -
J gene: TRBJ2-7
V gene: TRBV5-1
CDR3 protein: CASSRRDRTSRAEQYF
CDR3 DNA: TGCGCCAGCAGCCGGAGAGACCGGACCTCTCGAGCCGAGCAGTACTTC

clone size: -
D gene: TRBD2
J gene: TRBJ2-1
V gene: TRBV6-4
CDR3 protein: CASDRLRGETSGSLGGSYNEQFF
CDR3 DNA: TGTGCCAGCGACCGCCTACGGGGGGAGACTAGCGGGAGTTTAGGGGGCTCCTACAATGAGCAGTTCTTC

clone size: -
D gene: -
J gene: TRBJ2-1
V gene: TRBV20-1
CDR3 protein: CSARDKAGSSYNEQFF
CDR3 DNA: TGCAGTGCTAGAGATAAGGCGGGAAGCTCCTACAATGAGCAGTTCTTC

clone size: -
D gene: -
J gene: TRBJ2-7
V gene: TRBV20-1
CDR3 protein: CSARSVYSTYEQYF
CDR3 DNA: TGCAGTGCTAGGAGTGTTTACAGCACCTACGAGCAGTACTTC

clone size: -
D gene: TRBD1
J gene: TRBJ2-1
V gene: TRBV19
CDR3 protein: CASSLGDREGEEQFF
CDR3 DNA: TGTGCCAGTAGTCTCGGGGACAGGGAGGGGGAAGAGCAGTTCTTC

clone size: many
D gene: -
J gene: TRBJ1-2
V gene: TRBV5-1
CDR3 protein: CASSFGTDGYTF
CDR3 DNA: TGCGCCAGCAGCTTCGGGACTGATGGCTACACCTTC

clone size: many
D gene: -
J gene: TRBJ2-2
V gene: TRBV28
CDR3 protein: CASSFSAGELFF
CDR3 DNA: TGTGCCAGCAGTTTTAGCGCCGGGGAGCTGTTTTTT

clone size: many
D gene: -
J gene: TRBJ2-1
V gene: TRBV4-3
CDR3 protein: CASSQETTNNEQFF
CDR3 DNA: TGCGCCAGCAGCCAAGAGACTACTAACAATGAGCAGTTCTTC

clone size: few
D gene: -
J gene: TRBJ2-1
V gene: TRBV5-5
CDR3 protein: CASTLSDEQFF
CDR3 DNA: TGTGCCAGCACCCTCTCCGATGAGCAGTTCTTC

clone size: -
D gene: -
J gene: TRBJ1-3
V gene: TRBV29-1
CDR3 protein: CSVPDRSSGNTIYF
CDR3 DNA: TGCAGCGTCCCCGACCGTAGCTCTGGAAACACCATATATTTT